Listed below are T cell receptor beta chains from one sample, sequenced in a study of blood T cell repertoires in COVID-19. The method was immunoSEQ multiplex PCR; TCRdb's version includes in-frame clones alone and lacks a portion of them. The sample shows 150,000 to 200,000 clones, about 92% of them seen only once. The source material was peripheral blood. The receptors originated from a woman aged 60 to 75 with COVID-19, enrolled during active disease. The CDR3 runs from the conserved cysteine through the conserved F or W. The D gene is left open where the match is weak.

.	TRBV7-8	CASSLRGLDEQYF
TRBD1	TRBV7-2	CASSPPGQYYGYTF
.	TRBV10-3	CAISDAAPAQFF
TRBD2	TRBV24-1	CATSDPTSRGTDTQYF
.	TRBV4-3	CASSQFLGDEQYF
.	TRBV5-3	CARSLSVRGSGENIQYF
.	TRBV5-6	CASSKPDSRDTQYF
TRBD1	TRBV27	CASSLAQQGTQYF
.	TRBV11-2	CASSLTDSAGNTIYF
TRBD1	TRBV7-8	CASSLDRVPSGNTIYF
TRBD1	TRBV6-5	CASTNYAGGPYGYTF
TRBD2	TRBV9	CASSEKAGGPADTQYF
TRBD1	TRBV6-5	CASSYGQGRLNTEAFF
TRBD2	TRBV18	CASSPLPLAGGADTQYF
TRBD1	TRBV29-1	CSGVAGGSGTEAFF
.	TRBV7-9	CASSLGQAGRNSPLHF
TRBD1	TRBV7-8	CASSWTGGTEAFF
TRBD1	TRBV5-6	CASSSRQGLGDTQYF
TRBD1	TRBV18	CASSPRDRGLSGYTF
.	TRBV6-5	CASSYPGSNTQYF
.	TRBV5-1	CASRRDTISTNEKLFF
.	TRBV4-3	CASSQEFGGTYQPQHF
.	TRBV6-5	CASSSHGVTNTEAFF
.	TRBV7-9	CASSLNSVQPQHF
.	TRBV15	CATSRDAVSGNTIYF
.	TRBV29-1	CSVGLWDTIYF
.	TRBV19	CASSLTGNTEAFF
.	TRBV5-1	CASSLDWGQNTEAFF
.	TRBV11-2	CASSLDLSQGPYNEQFF
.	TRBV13	CATQDRNTGELFF
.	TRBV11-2	CASSRGQHNEQFF
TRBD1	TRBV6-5	CASRPTGGNGYTF
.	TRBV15	CATSLRVVSSTEAFF
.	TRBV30	CAWAYRAYEQYF
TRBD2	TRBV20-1	CSASSGLAGGLNTQYF
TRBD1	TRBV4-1	CASSRPGQRHGYTF
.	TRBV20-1	CSASGTPGDYGYTF
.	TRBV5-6	CASSFRHLRGNTIYF
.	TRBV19	CASSRSVDRQTNTEAFF
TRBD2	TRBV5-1	CASSPSGGADTQYF
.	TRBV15	CATSRAPARGFGYTF
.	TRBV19	CASSIGGGLNQPQHF